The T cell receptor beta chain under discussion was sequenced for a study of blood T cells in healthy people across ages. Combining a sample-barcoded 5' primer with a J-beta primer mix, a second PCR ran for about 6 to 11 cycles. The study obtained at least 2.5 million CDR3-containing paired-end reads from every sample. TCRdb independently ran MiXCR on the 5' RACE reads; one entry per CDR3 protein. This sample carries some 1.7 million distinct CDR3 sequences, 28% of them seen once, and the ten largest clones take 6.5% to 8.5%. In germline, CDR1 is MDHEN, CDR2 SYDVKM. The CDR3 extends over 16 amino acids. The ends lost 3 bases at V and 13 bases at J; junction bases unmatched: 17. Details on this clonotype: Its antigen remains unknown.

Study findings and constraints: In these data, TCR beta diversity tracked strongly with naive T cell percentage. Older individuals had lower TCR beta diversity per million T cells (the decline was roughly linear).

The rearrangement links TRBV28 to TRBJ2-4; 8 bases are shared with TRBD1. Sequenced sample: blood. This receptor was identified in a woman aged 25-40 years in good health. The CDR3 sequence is CASSFPGQATYNEQYF. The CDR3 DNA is TGTGCCAGCAGTTTCCCGGGACAGGCTACCTACAATGAGCAGTACTTC.